A single sample gave rise to the 25 T cell receptor beta chains below, sequenced in a study of breast tumors, draining lymph nodes, adjacent tissues. Samples came from axillary lymph nodes draining the breast cancer. TCRdb called the multiplex PCR reads again in MiXCR, with one record for every CDR3 protein. The sample comprises roughly 120,000 distinct CDR3 sequences, 20% of which are singletons, and over 3% rests with the top ten. The sample comprised axillary lymph node tissue. The source is a female donor with breast cancer. Some clones in this sample may be carry-over from other donors' samples.

With respect to this clonotype: This may come from a read error, since a much larger clone is one base off. This rearrangement joins TRBV5-8 to TRBJ2-1; D is unresolved. The CDR3 is 12 residues long. Per germline, CDR1 SGHTS and CDR2 YDEGEE. The CDR3 sequence: CVSVLPYGEQFF. The CDR3 nucleotides are TGTGTCAGCGTCCTCCCGTACGGTGAGCAGTTCTTC.

Worth noting for this clonotype: A much larger clone sits a single nucleotide away, making a read error possible. This chain joins TRBV6-1 and TRBJ2-1; a weak D match, TRBD2 (5 bases). Germline CDR1 and CDR2: MNHNS and SASEGT. The CDR3 covers 13 residues. CDR3 residues: CASLYREYNERFF. The CDR3 DNA follows: TGTGCCAGCCTTTATAGGGAGTACAATGAGCGGTTCTTC.

Concerning this clonotype itself: This sequence may be a read error, since a much larger clone differs from it by one base. The DNA for the CDR3 is TGTGCCAGCAGCGTCGGGCCCCTATTCGCCGGCTACACCTTC. This encodes CASSVGPLFAGYTF. The chain joins TRBV7-2 to TRBJ1-2; D uncertain. CDR1 SGHTA and CDR2 FQGNSA come from the germline V gene. The CDR3 has 14 residues. V lost 5 bases to trimming and J lost 8 bases, with 18 bases between them. The full variable domain, in which reference TRBV7-2 and TRBJ1-2 provide the parts outside the CDR3, is GAGVSQSPSNKVTEKGKDVELRCDPISGHTALYWYRQSLGQGLEFLIYFQGNSAPDKSGLPSDRFSAERTGGSVSTLTIQRTQQEDSAVYLCASSVGPLFAGYTFGSGTRLTVV.

A few counts support this clonotype. V and J are TRBV30 and TRBJ1-4; 8 positions agree with TRBD1. Losses at the gene ends were 7 bases for V and 5 bases for J; bases not matched to a gene: 6. The germline gives CDR1 GTSNPN, CDR2 SVGIG (reference sequence). CDR3 length: 13 residues. As DNA, the CDR3 is TGTGCCTCCGGACAGGGAATGAATGAAAAACTGTTTTTT. Encoded protein: CASGQGMNEKLFF.

This clonotype was seen more than once but under ten times. CDR3 coding DNA: TGTGCCAGCTCACCAGGAGGGGGAGCGGGGGACTACACAGATACGCAGTATTTT. Translation gives CASSPGGGAGDYTDTQYF. V is TRBV18 and J is TRBJ2-3; 8 bases line up with TRBD2. J was trimmed by 2 bases and V by 2 bases; bases with no gene match: 12. The CDR3 loop spans 18 amino acids. Germline assignment: CDR1 KGHSH and CDR2 LQKENI.

This clonotype was picked up many times. The chain employs TRBV20-1 and TRBJ1-5; D unclear. Trimming took 0 bases from V and 3 from J, leaving 6 bases between them. The CDR3 runs 13 residues. From germline, CDR1 is DFQATT and CDR2 SNEGSKA (reference sequence). DNA for the CDR3: TGCAGTGCTAGAGAGGTTTTCAATCAGCCCCAGCATTTT. Encoded protein: CSAREVFNQPQHF.

This clonotype was seen repeatedly, ten times or more. V gene TRBV3-1 combines with J gene TRBJ1-3, with 9 bases lining up with TRBD1. The ends lost 4 bases at V and 4 bases at J; junction bases unmatched: 11. The CDR3 is 17 residues long. Germline assignment: CDR1 LGHDT and CDR2 YNNKEL (reference sequence). CDR3: CASSLQGQGSLGNTIYF. The CDR3 bases are TGTGCCAGCAGCCTACAGGGACAGGGCTCGTTAGGAAACACCATATATTTT.

Worth noting for this clonotype: Possible read error: a much larger clone is one base away. The V gene is TRBV12-5, the J gene TRBJ2-3; TRBD1 aligns across 7 bases. CDR3 size: 13 residues. Germline CDR1 LGHNT, CDR2 FRNRAP. DNA for the CDR3: TGTGATAGTGGGGACAGATACACAGATACGCAGTATTTT. Protein sequence: CDSGDRYTDTQYF.

In this sample, this clonotype turned up many times. V gene TRBV20-1 combines with J gene TRBJ2-3; possible D gene TRBD1, 5 bases. The CDR3 has 12 residues. The V end was cut by 0 bases, the J end by 5 bases, with 6 bases between. Germline-derived CDR1 and CDR2 are DFQATT and SNEGSKA (reference sequence). CDR3 protein: CSAREQGDTQYF. CDR3 nucleotides: TGCAGTGCTAGAGAGCAGGGAGATACGCAGTATTTT.

This clonotype was counted once. A single base separates this from a much larger clone, so it may be a read error. The chain joins TRBV18 to TRBJ2-5; D possibly corresponds to TRBD1 (5 bases). The germline V gene encodes CDR1 KGHSH and CDR2 LQKENI. This CDR3 comprises 15 residues. The CDR3 is CASSLRQPPQETQSF. In DNA, the CDR3 is TGTGCCAGCTCTCTCAGACAGCCACCGCAAGAGACCCAGTCCTTC.

This clonotype was counted ten times or more. The V and J genes are TRBV5-1 and TRBJ2-3; 8 nucleotides match TRBD1. Germline V lookup: CDR1 SGHRS, CDR2 YFSETQ. J was trimmed by 1 base and V by 4 bases; bases with no gene match: 14. This CDR3 comprises 18 residues. The CDR3 loop reads CASSVSGQAHSRTDTQYF. DNA for the CDR3: TGCGCCAGCAGCGTCTCGGGACAGGCCCACAGTCGCACAGATACGCAGTATTTT.

This clonotype was seen ten or more times. The chain is built from TRBV2 and TRBJ1-6; 7 nucleotides agree with TRBD1. Germline values: CDR1 SNHLY, CDR2 FYNNEI. This CDR3 has 15 residues. Losses at the gene ends were 2 bases for V and 7 bases for J; bases not matched to a gene: 5. CDR3 sequence reads: CASSEFGQENSPLHF. The CDR3, as DNA: TGTGCCAGCAGTGAATTCGGACAGGAAAATTCACCCCTCCACTTT.

This clonotype occurred many times. V is TRBV10-3 and J is TRBJ1-2; 7 positions match TRBD1. CDR1 and CDR2 (germline): ENHRY, SYGVKD. The CDR3 spans 16 residues. The V gene end was trimmed by 2 bases and the J gene end by 2 bases; junction bases not matched to a gene: 8. This chain's CDR3 is CAISEGQVDVNYGYTF. For the CDR3, the DNA is TGTGCCATCAGTGAGGGACAGGTGGACGTAAACTATGGCTACACCTTC.

Concerning this clonotype: The CDR3 ends on some other residue instead of the conserved phenylalanine or tryptophan, so this is likely a read error. The chain links TRBV5-6 to TRBJ2-7; D not certain. The CDR3 has 14 amino acids. CDR1 and CDR2 (germline): SGHDT, YYEEEE. This CDR3 is CANSLVGSNYGQYS. The CDR3 DNA reads TGTGCCAACAGCTTGGTAGGGTCTAACTACGGGCAGTACTCC.

This clonotype was seen a handful of times. The chain couples TRBV28 to TRBJ1-2; 8 bases map to TRBD1. The CDR3 is 14 amino acids. The trim removed 5 bases at V and 3 bases at J, leaving 5 bases unmatched. Germline V CDR1 and CDR2: MDHEN, SYDVKM. CDR3 coding DNA: TGTGCCAGCAGTCCGACAGGGGATGACTATGGCTACACCTTC. It is translated as CASSPTGDDYGYTF.

As concerns this clonotype: A read error may be the cause here, since a much bigger clone is one base away. The V call is TRBV6-1, the J call TRBJ1-2; possible D gene TRBD1, 5 bases. Looked up from germline, CDR1 is MNHNS and CDR2 is SASEGT. This CDR3 is 18 amino acids long. CDR3 nucleotide sequence: TGTGCCAGCAGGAGAACTTCCATTACAGGAGCCCTCGGGTATGGCTGCACCTTC. Protein: CASRRTSITGALGYGCTF.

This clonotype was counted a single time. The junction does not match germline at one end; this may be a read error. V gene TRBV20-1 combines with J gene TRBJ1-2; D not resolved. Germline V CDR1 and CDR2: DFQATT, SNEGSKA (reference sequence). The CDR3 is made up of 11 amino acids. CDR3 bases: TGCAGTGCTCCCACGAACTGTGGCTACACCTTC. Its protein is CSAPTNCGYTF.

This clonotype occurred many times. This rearrangement joins TRBV6-5 to TRBJ1-5; TRBD1 matches at 8 bases. The germline CDR1 and CDR2 sequences are MNHEY and SVGAGI. This CDR3 region has 12 residues. J was trimmed by 7 bases and V by 10 bases; bases with no gene match: 6. The DNA for the CDR3 is TGTGCCACCGGGACAGGTGAACAGCCCCAGCATTTT. It is translated as CATGTGEQPQHF.

At least ten counts were recorded for this clonotype. The chain recombines TRBV5-8 with TRBJ2-3; 7 bases map to TRBD1. The CDR3 extends over 15 amino acids. J lost 2 bases, V lost 2 bases, and 5 bases had no gene match. Germline V gene data show CDR1 as SGHTS and CDR2 as YDEGEE. The CDR3 loop is CASSLGGHSTDTQYF. CDR3 nucleotide sequence: TGTGCCAGCAGCTTAGGGGGCCATTCCACAGATACGCAGTATTTT.

This clonotype was seen at least ten times. V gene TRBV5-1 combines with J gene TRBJ2-7; D not certain. Trimming removed 1 base at V and 2 bases at J, with 4 bases between. The CDR3 is made up of 12 amino acids. Germline V lookup: CDR1 SGHRS, CDR2 YFSETQ. The CDR3 nucleotides are TGCGCCAGCAGCTTGACGGCCTACGAGCAGTACTTC. Amino acids: CASSLTAYEQYF.

This clonotype was recorded many times. The rearrangement uses TRBV18 and TRBJ2-7; D gene ambiguous. Trimming took 8 bases from V and 0 from J, leaving 8 bases between them. CDR1 KGHSH and CDR2 LQKENI come from the germline V gene. The CDR3 covers 12 residues. CDR3 bases: TGTGCCAGCAGCCCGAACTCCTACGAGCAGTACTTC. Translated, it gives CASSPNSYEQYF.

About this clonotype itself: A single base separates this from a much larger clone, so it may be a read error. CDR3 in DNA: TGTGCCAGTAGTATGGTGGGACGGCCGCCGGATGAGCAGTTCTTC. As protein: CASSMVGRPPDEQFF. This rearrangement joins TRBV19 to TRBJ2-1, with D perhaps TRBD1 or TRBD2 (5 bases each). With 3 bases removed from V and 8 bases from J, the gap between germline ends came to 17 bases. The CDR3 runs 15 residues. The germline gives CDR1 LNHDA, CDR2 SQIVND (reference sequence).

For this clonotype: One end of the junction is discordant with germline, which a read error may explain. The chain has TRBV5-1 and TRBJ2-5, with D possibly TRBD1 on 6 matching bases. From germline, CDR1 is SGHRS and CDR2 YFSETQ. The CDR3 covers 15 residues. CDR3: CDSSLDQSPRGTQYF. DNA of the CDR3: TGCGACAGCAGCTTGGATCAGAGCCCCAGGGGGACCCAGTACTTC.

In this sample, this clonotype turned up many times. The J gene is TRBJ2-1, the V gene TRBV5-4; 9 positions agree with TRBD1. Germline V gene data show CDR1 as SGHNT and CDR2 as YYREEE (reference sequence). The CDR3 length is 16 residues. J lost 4 bases, V lost 4 bases, and 9 bases had no gene match. CDR3 bases: TGTGCCAGCAGCCGAGGACAGGGGATCGTTTACAATGAGCAGTTCTTC. Translated, it gives CASSRGQGIVYNEQFF.

In its sample, this clonotype was seen many times. The J gene is TRBJ2-5, the V gene TRBV15, with 8 bases matching TRBD2. Germline V CDR1 and CDR2: LNHNV, YYDKDF (reference sequence). V shed 5 bases, J shed 5 bases, and the junction held 7 bases outside the gene matches. This CDR3 is built from 14 residues. CDR3 coding DNA: TGTGCCACCAGCCCTCCGGGGGGGTTTGAGACCCAGTACTTC. It specifies CATSPPGGFETQYF.